These T cell receptor beta chains were read from a single sample in a study of PD-1 blockade in classical Hodgkin lymphoma. The repertoire was sequenced with immunoSEQ multiplex PCR; TCRdb's copy has only in-frame clones and lacks some. The repertoire includes roughly 77,000 clones, over 90% of them detected once, and about 2.6% sits in the top ten. What was sequenced was peripheral blood mononuclear cells (PBMCs). The receptors come from a human donor with classical Hodgkin lymphoma. CDR3s include the opening cysteine and the closing phenylalanine or tryptophan. Part of the rows lack a size; the others show once, few, many or a class for expanded clones.

>TRBJ1-3|.|15|TRBV6-6
CASSYGRSSGNTIYF
>TRBJ2-1|.|15|TRBV5-1
CASSQQGQNRNEQFF
>TRBJ1-6|.|17|TRBV5-1
CASSLVQGALPNSPLHF
>TRBJ2-7|once|16|TRBV5-5
CASSHGPSGTSYEQYF
>TRBJ2-1|.|15|TRBV5-4
CASSPGTLLHNEQFF
>TRBJ1-2|.|13|TRBV30
CAWLRGTDYGYTF
>TRBJ1-1|.|11|TRBV10-3
CAIKVRTEAFF
>TRBJ2-6|.|13|TRBV19
CASSESGANVLTF
>TRBJ2-6|.|15|TRBV13
CASSLSGSGANVLTF
>TRBJ1-2|.|15|TRBV18
CASSPEQVRDYGYTF
>TRBJ2-1|.|16|TRBV5-1
CASSLALGQGSNEQFF
>TRBJ1-5|.|15|TRBV19
CASSKLAKGNQPQHF
>TRBJ2-5|.|12|TRBV29-1
CSVTGGQETQYF